What follows are 22 T cell receptor beta chains derived from one specimen sequenced in a study of blood T cell repertoires in COVID-19. Data came from immunoSEQ multiplex PCR; TCRdb stores just in-frame clones and leaves some out. The table shows 120,000 or so clones, with around 81% occurring only once. Input material: peripheral blood. The receptors derive from a man between 65 and 80 years old with acute or convalescent COVID-19.

The sample holds one count of this clone. This chain connects TRBV5-1 to TRBJ1-2; D is unclear. Trimming pared 4 bases from V and 4 bases from J, leaving 11 bases between. CDR1 and CDR2 from the germline V gene are SGHRS and YFSETQ. CDR3 length: 13 amino acids. The CDR3 spells CASSPDYPYGYTF. DNA of the CDR3: TGCGCCAGCAGCCCCGACTATCCCTATGGCTACACCTTC.

This chain joins TRBV5-1 and TRBJ2-7, with 9 bases fitting TRBD1. Germline CDR1 reads SGHRS; CDR2 reads YFSETQ. The CDR3 covers 16 residues. V lost 0 bases to trimming and J lost 7 bases; unmatched junction nucleotides: 11. CDR3 sequence reads: CASSLAPGQGPGEQYF. CDR3 bases: TGCGCCAGCAGCTTGGCTCCGGGACAGGGACCGGGGGAGCAGTACTTC.

This clone showed up just once. The chain recombines TRBV7-2 with TRBJ2-2; 10 positions match TRBD1. CDR1 and CDR2 (germline): SGHTA, FQGNSA. The CDR3 length is 17 residues. After removal of 2 bases from V and 6 bases from J, the junction contained 9 bases not matched to a gene. The CDR3 DNA is TGTGCCAGCAGCTTAATCGGACAGGGGGGCGCAGCCGGGGAGCTGTTTTTT. Its translation is CASSLIGQGGAAGELFF.

The table lists this clone with a few counts. The J gene is TRBJ1-4, the V gene TRBV4-1; D is perhaps TRBD1 (5 bases). V was clipped by 2 bases and J by 4 bases, with 14 bases between them. The germline V gene has CDR1 MGHRA and CDR2 YSYEKL. The CDR3 loop spans 16 amino acids. Here the CDR3 DNA reads TGCGCCAGCAGCCAACAAGGGTCAGGGCATAATGAAAAACTGTTTTTT. Translation gives CASSQQGSGHNEKLFF.

J is TRBJ2-7 and V is TRBV11-2, with a tentative D call TRBD2 (6 bases). V dropped 1 base and J dropped 3 bases, with 13 bases sitting between them. This CDR3 comprises 15 residues. Germline V gene data show CDR1 as SGHAT and CDR2 as FQNNGV. CDR3 residues: CASSLAGLIIYEQYF. CDR3 nucleotide sequence: TGTGCCAGCAGCTTAGCGGGACTGATCATCTACGAGCAGTACTTC.

The CDR3 DNA reads TGTGCCAGCACCCTACGGACGGGAACGGGCGAGCAGTACTTC. This codes for CASTLRTGTGEQYF. The J gene is TRBJ2-7, the V gene TRBV2, with D possibly matching TRBD2 (5 bases). The CDR3 covers 14 residues. From germline, CDR1 is SNHLY and CDR2 FYNNEI. The V end lost 7 bases, the J end lost 6 bases, and 19 bases lay between the germline ends.

The chain couples TRBV19 to TRBJ1-6; D is unclear. The CDR3 consists of 15 residues. The V gene's germline CDR1 is LNHDA and CDR2 SQIVND (reference sequence). V lost 5 bases and J lost 12, with 20 bases in between. As DNA, the CDR3 is TGTGCCAGTAGTCAACGCCTTCAGGCCCTTAAACCCCTCCACTTT. Translation: CASSQRLQALKPLHF.

The chain has TRBV5-4 and TRBJ1-6; 10 positions agree with TRBD1. The germline CDR1 and CDR2 sequences are SGHNT and YYREEE (reference sequence). The CDR3 is 18 amino acids. Trimming at V came to 4 bases and at J to 0 bases, leaving 7 bases not matched to a gene. The DNA of the CDR3 is TGTGCCAGCAGCCCGGGACAGGGGAAGAGCTCCTATAATTCACCCCTCCACTTT. It specifies CASSPGQGKSSYNSPLHF.

A single count supports this clone. The V gene is TRBV5-1, the J gene TRBJ1-5, with D possibly matching TRBD1 (6 bases). CDR3 length equals 15 residues. Trimming stripped 4 bases from V and 1 base from J, with 12 bases between. In germline, CDR1 is SGHRS, CDR2 YFSETQ. The CDR3 spells CASSQDSGSNQPQHF. The DNA of the CDR3 is TGCGCCAGCAGCCAGGACAGTGGAAGCAATCAGCCCCAGCATTTT.

The chain couples TRBV12-5 to TRBJ1-1, with TRBD1 matching 7 bases. The CDR3 spans 15 residues. Trimming removed 3 bases from V and 2 bases from J; junction bases left unmatched: 6. The V gene's germline CDR1 is LGHNT and CDR2 FRNRAP. CDR3 nucleotide sequence: TGTGCTAGTGGTTTAGGGGGCAGGGTAAACACTGAAGCTTTCTTT. It is translated as CASGLGGRVNTEAFF. Looking up the rest from reference TRBV12-5 and TRBJ1-1 gives the full variable domain: DARVTQTPRHKVTEMGQEVTMRCQPILGHNTVFWYRQTMMQGLELLAYFRNRAPLDDSGMPKDRFSAEMPDATLATLKIQPSEPRDSAVYFCASGLGGRVNTEAFFGQGTRLTVV.

This sequence joins TRBV4-1 and TRBJ2-5; 11 nucleotides align to TRBD2. Trimming took 2 bases from V and 2 from J; bases not matched to a gene: 7. CDR1 is MGHRA, CDR2 YSYEKL, per germline. The length of the CDR3 is 17 residues. The CDR3 reads CASSQTLVAGGQETQYF. The CDR3 DNA is TGCGCCAGCAGCCAAACTCTCGTAGCGGGGGGGCAAGAGACCCAGTACTTC.

This clone was seen once. The J gene is TRBJ2-1, the V gene TRBV6-1, with D possibly TRBD2 on 6 matching bases. CDR1 and CDR2 from the germline V gene are MNHNS and SASEGT. The CDR3 is made up of 14 amino acids. V was cut by 2 bases and J by 9 bases, with 14 bases left in between. The CDR3 bases are TGTGCCAGCAGTGAACTCCGGGGGAGAGGTGAGCAGTTCTTC. Protein: CASSELRGRGEQFF.

V gene TRBV5-1 combines with J gene TRBJ2-1; the D is unclear. The CDR3 has 15 amino acids. Germline V CDR1 and CDR2: SGHRS, YFSETQ. Between the trimmed V and J ends, which lost 0 bases and 5 bases, there was a span of 12 bases. The CDR3 nucleotides read TGCGCCAGCAGCTTGGTTACTCAATTCCACAATGAGCAGTTCTTC. Translation gives CASSLVTQFHNEQFF.

Only one count was recorded for this clone. The J gene is TRBJ2-1, the V gene TRBV11-3; D remains ambiguous. The CDR3 has 16 residues. Trimming removed 0 bases from V and 1 base from J, with 10 bases in between. The germline V gene has CDR1 SGHNT and CDR2 YENEEA. CDR3 amino acids: CASSLDAAASYNEQFF. Written as DNA, the CDR3 is TGTGCCAGCAGCTTAGATGCGGCGGCATCCTACAATGAGCAGTTCTTC.

This clone was seen a few times. The CDR3 DNA reads TGCGCCAGCAGCTTGGCTCCGGGACAGGGAACCGAGCAGTACTTC. It is translated as CASSLAPGQGTEQYF. The chain carries TRBV5-1 and TRBJ2-7, with 9 nucleotides matching TRBD1. The V and J ends lost 0 bases and 6 bases, in that order; junction bases with no gene match: 7. This CDR3 comprises 15 residues. The germline V gene has CDR1 SGHRS and CDR2 YFSETQ.

This clone was seen only a few times. This sequence joins TRBV11-2 and TRBJ2-1, with a possible D match to TRBD1 (6 bases). This CDR3 is built from 17 residues. V was trimmed by 4 bases and J by 0 bases, leaving 16 bases between them. CDR1 SGHAT and CDR2 FQNNGV come from the germline V gene. CDR3 in DNA: TGTGCCAGCAGCTCAATCCGGGACAAGAGCTCCTACAATGAGCAGTTCTTC. Translated, it gives CASSSIRDKSSYNEQFF.

V is TRBV5-1 and J is TRBJ1-3; D gene unclear. Germline V lookup: CDR1 SGHRS, CDR2 YFSETQ. This CDR3 contains 13 residues. V was trimmed by 4 bases and J by 1 base, leaving 6 bases between them. The CDR3 DNA reads as TGCGCCAGCAGCCGGGAGTCTGGAAACACCATATATTTT. Translated: CASSRESGNTIYF. The full variable domain, completed using reference TRBV5-1 and TRBJ1-3, is KAGVTQTPRYLIKTRGQQVTLSCSPISGHRSVSWYQQTPGQGLQFLFEYFSETQRNKGNFPGRFSGRQFSNSRSEMNVSTLELGDSALYLCASSRESGNTIYFGEGSWLTVV.

This clone came up once. The gene calls are TRBV27 and TRBJ1-2; 8 bases are a match to TRBD1. The CDR3 runs to 14 residues. Trimming removed 4 bases from V and 8 bases from J; junction bases left unmatched: 9. Per germline, CDR1 MNHEY and CDR2 SMNVEV (reference sequence). The CDR3: CASSSAGQGGGYTF. For the CDR3, the DNA is TGTGCCAGCAGTTCCGCCGGACAGGGCGGGGGCTACACCTTC.

The CDR3 sequence: CASSLVQSNTEAFF. In DNA form, the CDR3 reads TGTGCCAGCAGCTTGGTTCAGTCGAACACTGAAGCTTTCTTT. The chain carries TRBV5-6 and TRBJ1-1; D uncertain. This CDR3 comprises 14 residues. Germline V CDR1 and CDR2: SGHDT, YYEEEE. Trimming pared 0 bases from V and 1 base from J, leaving 7 bases between.

The chain combines TRBV2 with TRBJ1-5; D might be TRBD1 (6 bases). V shed 5 bases and J shed 4 bases, with 12 bases lying between them. Germline loops: CDR1 SNHLY, CDR2 FYNNEI. This CDR3 has 14 amino acids. The CDR3 region is CASSSSDRNQPQHF. The CDR3 DNA reads as TGTGCCAGCAGTTCCTCGGACAGAAATCAGCCCCAGCATTTT.

The chain joins TRBV7-2 to TRBJ2-7, with 7 nucleotides matching TRBD2. This CDR3 comprises 14 residues. Germline lookup yields CDR1 SGHTA and CDR2 FQGNSA. V lost 1 base to trimming and J lost 6 bases; unmatched junction nucleotides: 6. The CDR3 DNA reads as TGTGCCAGCAGCTTAGTCCGGGGGAGGGCCGAGCAGTACTTC. It is translated as CASSLVRGRAEQYF. The whole variable domain, filled in from reference TRBV7-2 and TRBJ2-7, reads GAGVSQSPSNKVTEKGKDVELRCDPISGHTALYWYRQSLGQGLEFLIYFQGNSAPDKSGLPSDRFSAERTGGSVSTLTIQRTQQEDSAVYLCASSLVRGRAEQYFGPGTRLTVT.

The V call is TRBV6-6, the J call TRBJ2-2; TRBD1 matches at 7 bases. The CDR3 has 13 residues. CDR1 is MNHNY, CDR2 SVGAGI, per germline (reference sequence). V shed 5 bases and J 6 bases; nucleotides not matched to a gene: 3. The DNA of the CDR3 is TGTGCCAGCAGTCACAGGGGCCCCGGGGAGCTGTTTTTT. This gives the protein CASSHRGPGELFF.